A selection of T cell receptor beta chains follows, all from one sample in a study of shared clonotypes between healthy human individuals. Sequencing was performed with immunoSEQ multiplex PCR; in TCRdb, only in-frame clones are kept and a portion is missing. The sample includes about 2,200,000 clones, more than 85% of them seen just once. The source material was naive CD8+ T cells from PBMCs. These receptors were collected from a man aged 18 to 29 in good health. Some clones in this sample may be carry-over from other donors' samples. The CDR3 runs from the conserved cysteine through the conserved F or W. D genes are given only for firm matches. Only some rows state a clone size, as once, few, many or a class for expanded clones.

D: .; J: TRBJ2-5; V: TRBV7-9; size: .; CDR3: CASSFSEETQYF; DNA: TGTGCCAGCAGCTTCTCCGAAGAGACCCAGTACTTC
D: TRBD1; J: TRBJ2-1; V: TRBV27; size: .; CDR3: CATGQSSYNEQFF; DNA: TGTGCCACGGGACAGAGCTCCTACAATGAGCAGTTCTTC
D: .; J: TRBJ1-1; V: TRBV23-1; size: .; CDR3: CASSQQYIGIAEAFF; DNA: TGCGCCAGCAGTCAACAATATATTGGGATCGCTGAAGCTTTCTTT
D: .; J: TRBJ2-5; V: TRBV29-1; size: .; CDR3: CSMEGGHQETQYF; DNA: TGCAGCATGGAGGGGGGGCATCAAGAGACCCAGTACTTC
D: .; J: TRBJ2-7; V: TRBV1; size: .; CDR3: CTSSQIRMRKLDSYEQYF; DNA: TGCACCAGCAGCCAGATCAGGATGCGGAAACTAGACTCCTACGAGCAGTACTTC
D: .; J: TRBJ1-1; V: TRBV5-1; size: .; CDR3: CASSWQEGQIEERTEAFF; DNA: TGCGCCAGCAGCTGGCAAGAGGGGCAGATAGAGGAGAGGACTGAAGCTTTCTTT
D: TRBD1; J: TRBJ1-2; V: TRBV6-1; size: .; CDR3: CASSVGDRDLYGYTF; DNA: TGTGCCAGCAGTGTTGGGGACAGAGACCTCTATGGCTACACCTTC
D: .; J: TRBJ2-2; V: TRBV9; size: .; CDR3: CASSGKEGDPDTGELFF; DNA: TGTGCCAGCAGCGGAAAAGAGGGGGATCCAGACACCGGGGAGCTGTTTTTT
D: .; J: TRBJ1-1; V: TRBV5-4; size: .; CDR3: CASSWDLTTEAFF; DNA: TGTGCCAGCAGCTGGGACCTTACCACTGAAGCTTTCTTT
D: .; J: TRBJ2-1; V: TRBV5-6; size: .; CDR3: CASSLVAHNEQFF; DNA: TGTGCCAGCAGCTTGGTAGCGCACAATGAGCAGTTCTTC
D: TRBD2; J: TRBJ2-3; V: TRBV2; size: .; CDR3: CASSAILGTSGSTDTQYF; DNA: TGTGCCAGCAGTGCCATTCTTGGGACTAGCGGGAGCACAGATACGCAGTATTTT
D: TRBD1; J: TRBJ1-1; V: TRBV9; size: .; CDR3: CASSVARDSQTTFF; DNA: TGTGCCAGCAGCGTAGCTCGGGACAGTCAGACGACTTTCTTT
D: .; J: TRBJ1-2; V: TRBV6-6; size: once; CDR3: CASSYSPLRQADGYTF; DNA: TGTGCCAGCAGTTACTCACCCCTCCGACAGGCGGATGGCTACACCTTC
D: .; J: TRBJ1-4; V: TRBV7-9; size: .; CDR3: CASSLTGYKDEKLFF; DNA: TGTGCCAGCAGCCTGACAGGTTATAAGGATGAAAAACTGTTTTTT
D: TRBD1; J: TRBJ2-7; V: TRBV4-1; size: .; CDR3: CASSHGTGPYEQYF; DNA: TGCGCCAGCAGCCATGGGACAGGACCCTACGAGCAGTACTTC
D: TRBD1; J: TRBJ2-7; V: TRBV7-2; size: once; CDR3: CASSPLIGDRDRGYEQYF; DNA: TGTGCCAGCAGCCCCCTCATTGGGGACCGGGACAGGGGTTACGAGCAGTACTTC
D: .; J: TRBJ2-1; V: TRBV7-7; size: .; CDR3: CASSLVTADEQFF; DNA: TGTGCCAGCAGCTTAGTTACGGCGGATGAGCAGTTCTTC
D: .; J: TRBJ1-4; V: TRBV29-1; size: once; CDR3: CSVSGLPALGEKLFF; DNA: TGCAGCGTCAGTGGACTGCCTGCCCTGGGTGAAAAACTGTTTTTT
D: .; J: TRBJ2-7; V: TRBV5-1; size: .; CDR3: CASSPGESYEQYF; DNA: TGCGCCAGCAGCCCGGGGGAATCCTACGAGCAGTACTTC
D: .; J: TRBJ1-3; V: TRBV9; size: once; CDR3: CASSVEGWGSGNTIYF; DNA: TGTGCCAGCAGCGTAGAGGGTTGGGGCTCTGGAAACACCATATATTTT
D: .; J: TRBJ2-7; V: TRBV27; size: .; CDR3: CASSFRASYEQYF; DNA: TGTGCCAGCAGTTTTCGGGCGTCCTACGAGCAGTACTTC
D: TRBD2; J: TRBJ2-5; V: TRBV11-2; size: .; CDR3: CASSWLAAKETQYF; DNA: TGTGCCAGCAGCTGGCTAGCGGCAAAAGAGACCCAGTACTTC
D: .; J: TRBJ2-7; V: TRBV4-3; size: .; CDR3: CASSQEAGLLYEQYF; DNA: TGCGCCAGCAGCCAAGAAGCCGGACTCCTCTACGAGCAGTACTTC
D: .; J: TRBJ2-7; V: TRBV4-1; size: few; CDR3: CASSQVRGEQYF; DNA: TGCGCCAGCAGCCAAGTCAGGGGCGAGCAGTACTTC
D: .; J: TRBJ2-3; V: TRBV4-1; size: .; CDR3: CASSHGPGADTQYF; DNA: TGCGCCAGCAGCCATGGCCCGGGGGCAGATACGCAGTATTTT
D: .; J: TRBJ2-3; V: TRBV9; size: .; CDR3: CASSVVGHSTDTQYF; DNA: TGTGCCAGCAGCGTGGTGGGGCACAGCACAGATACGCAGTATTTT
D: .; J: TRBJ1-1; V: TRBV28; size: few; CDR3: CASSLQVMNTEAFF; DNA: TGTGCCAGCAGTTTACAGGTTATGAACACTGAAGCTTTCTTT
D: TRBD1; J: TRBJ1-2; V: TRBV5-1; size: .; CDR3: CASSFIKGQGPDYGYTF; DNA: TGCGCCAGCAGCTTCATCAAGGGACAGGGGCCGGACTATGGCTACACCTTC
D: TRBD1; J: TRBJ2-3; V: TRBV19; size: .; CDR3: CASSGVWTGDTDTQYF; DNA: TGTGCCAGTAGTGGGGTTTGGACAGGGGACACAGATACGCAGTATTTT
D: .; J: TRBJ2-7; V: TRBV5-5; size: .; CDR3: CASSGGGGGFREQYF; DNA: TGTGCCAGCAGCGGCGGTGGAGGGGGTTTCCGCGAGCAGTACTTC
D: TRBD2; J: TRBJ2-7; V: TRBV19; size: .; CDR3: CASSIMGLGSYEQYF; DNA: TGTGCCAGTAGTATTATGGGACTAGGCTCCTACGAGCAGTACTTC
D: .; J: TRBJ1-3; V: TRBV7-9; size: .; CDR3: CASSHPGANSGNTIYF; DNA: TGTGCCAGCAGCCACCCAGGAGCGAACTCTGGAAACACCATATATTTT
D: TRBD1; J: TRBJ2-3; V: TRBV5-4; size: .; CDR3: CASSPTDRAGTDTQYF; DNA: TGTGCCAGCAGCCCGACGGACAGGGCGGGCACAGATACGCAGTATTTT
D: .; J: TRBJ2-7; V: TRBV27; size: .; CDR3: CASSLVQWGDEQYF; DNA: TGTGCCAGCAGTTTAGTACAGTGGGGCGACGAGCAGTACTTC
D: TRBD2; J: TRBJ2-5; V: TRBV27; size: .; CDR3: CASSFLRDPGGLETQYF; DNA: TGTGCCAGCAGTTTCCTTCGCGACCCGGGGGGGTTGGAGACCCAGTACTTC
D: .; J: TRBJ2-7; V: TRBV27; size: .; CDR3: CASSFSAAYEQYF; DNA: TGTGCCAGCAGTTTCTCGGCGGCCTACGAGCAGTACTTC
D: .; J: TRBJ1-2; V: TRBV7-3; size: .; CDR3: CASSLGTNYGYTF; DNA: TGTGCCAGCAGCTTGGGGACTAACTATGGCTACACCTTC
D: TRBD2; J: TRBJ2-1; V: TRBV4-2; size: .; CDR3: CASSQDITTSGRGEQFF; DNA: TGTGCCAGCAGCCAAGATATCACTACTAGCGGGAGAGGTGAGCAGTTCTTC
D: .; J: TRBJ2-7; V: TRBV4-1; size: .; CDR3: CASSPGRQSTYEQYF; DNA: TGCGCCAGCAGCCCCGGGAGACAGAGTACCTACGAGCAGTACTTC
D: TRBD1; J: TRBJ2-6; V: TRBV11-2; size: .; CDR3: CASSFPRQGALGANVLTF; DNA: TGTGCCAGCAGCTTTCCACGGCAGGGGGCCCTTGGGGCCAACGTCCTGACTTTC
D: TRBD1; J: TRBJ2-1; V: TRBV7-2; size: .; CDR3: CASSSPRDRGHGEQFF; DNA: TGTGCCAGCAGCTCTCCCCGGGACAGGGGACACGGTGAGCAGTTCTTC
D: .; J: TRBJ2-1; V: TRBV7-9; size: .; CDR3: CASSPMTVSSYNEQFF; DNA: TGTGCCAGCAGCCCCATGACAGTAAGCTCCTACAATGAGCAGTTCTTC
D: TRBD1; J: TRBJ1-5; V: TRBV6-1; size: .; CDR3: CASSDPRGQGGQPQHF; DNA: TGTGCCAGCAGTGACCCCAGGGGACAGGGGGGACAGCCCCAGCATTTT
D: .; J: TRBJ1-5; V: TRBV4-1; size: .; CDR3: CASSQDRAGGRQPQHF; DNA: TGCGCCAGCAGCCAAGATCGTGCCGGGGGCCGCCAGCCCCAGCATTTT
D: .; J: TRBJ2-3; V: TRBV15; size: .; CDR3: CATSRVSTDTQYF; DNA: TGTGCCACCAGCAGGGTGAGCACAGATACGCAGTATTTT